Presented here are 26 T cell receptor beta chains from one specimen sequenced in a study of OX40 agonist ivuxolimab in advanced cancers. Sequencing used immunoSEQ multiplex PCR; TCRdb keeps in-frame clones, though not all of them. The data contain approximately 12,000 clones, about 93% of them seen just once; the ten biggest clones take up roughly 73%. This material consisted of CD4+ or CD8+ T cells sorted from blood, taken in a trial of the OX40 agonist ivuxolimab. The receptors here all came from an adult with an advanced solid tumor such as melanoma, head and neck, liver or kidney cancer.

This chain joins TRBV30 and TRBJ1-1; D unresolved. Per germline, CDR1 GTSNPN and CDR2 SVGIG (reference sequence). The V end lost 5 bases, the J end lost 1 base, and 8 bases lay between the germline ends. The CDR3 totals 12 residues. The CDR3 loop reads CAWDHRNTEAFF. In nucleotides, the CDR3 is TGTGCCTGGGACCATAGGAACACTGAAGCTTTCTTT.

This clone was seen once. The chain joins TRBV6-1 to TRBJ2-1; TRBD2 matches 9 bases. J gave up 7 bases and V 1 base, and 8 bases lay outside the gene matches. CDR3 length equals 16 residues. The germline V gene encodes CDR1 MNHNS and CDR2 SASEGT. CDR3: CASSEEGSGRRNEQFF. For the CDR3, the DNA is TGTGCCAGCAGTGAAGAAGGTAGCGGGAGAAGGAATGAGCAGTTCTTC.

The chain uses TRBV5-8 and TRBJ2-1; the match to TRBD2 covers 9 bases. The CDR3 is 16 amino acids. Losses at the gene ends were 0 bases for V and 3 bases for J; bases not matched to a gene: 4. Per germline, CDR1 SGHTS and CDR2 YDEGEE. The CDR3 region is CASSLGGGDSYNEQFF. As DNA, the CDR3 is TGTGCCAGCAGCTTGGGCGGGGGGGACAGCTACAATGAGCAGTTCTTC.

This sequence joins TRBV6-5 and TRBJ1-1; no clear D. CDR3 size: 13 residues. Trimming left V 7 bases short and J 7 bases short, with 16 bases between. Germline V gene sequence: CDR1 MNHEY, CDR2 SVGAGI. In DNA, the CDR3 is TGTGCCAGCACCCCAGTGGGTGTGGGTGAAGCTTTCTTT. It translates to CASTPVGVGEAFF.

The chain uses TRBV10-2 and TRBJ2-7; 7 nucleotides agree with TRBD1. The trim removed 7 bases at V and 3 bases at J, leaving 3 bases unmatched. This CDR3 has 12 amino acids. Germline CDR1 and CDR2: WSHSY and SAAADI. CDR3 nucleotide sequence: TGCGCCAGCAATACAGGGGTCTACGAGCAGTACTTC. Translation: CASNTGVYEQYF.

This clone was recorded only once. The rearrangement links TRBV7-2 to TRBJ2-7; the match to TRBD1 covers 9 bases. This CDR3 comprises 15 residues. V shed 6 bases and J 2 bases; nucleotides not matched to a gene: 8. CDR1 and CDR2 (germline): SGHTA, FQGNSA. The CDR3 loop reads CASRNRDRVTYEQYF. The CDR3 DNA reads as TGTGCCAGCAGAAACCGGGACAGGGTCACCTACGAGCAGTACTTC.

The J gene is TRBJ2-7, the V gene TRBV5-6, with D perhaps TRBD2 (6 bases). This CDR3 region has 14 residues. In germline, CDR1 is SGHDT, CDR2 YYEEEE. The V end lost 2 bases, the J end lost 0 bases, and 9 bases lay between the germline ends. CDR3 bases: TGTGCCAGCAGCTTTGGGGACTCCTCCTACGAGCAGTACTTC. Amino acid sequence: CASSFGDSSYEQYF.

The chain links TRBV7-3 to TRBJ2-3, with D possibly being TRBD1 or TRBD2 (5 bases each). In germline, CDR1 is SGHTA, CDR2 FQGTGA. CDR3 size: 14 residues. V was cut by 3 bases and J by 4 bases, with 11 bases left in between. CDR3 bases: TGTGCCAGCAGCTTTGGGGGATTGGCAGATACGCAGTATTTT. Amino acids: CASSFGGLADTQYF.

The chain links TRBV6-6 to TRBJ2-7; a weak D match, TRBD2 (7 bases). Trimming pared 6 bases from V and 2 bases from J, leaving 17 bases between. The CDR3 consists of 15 residues. CDR1 and CDR2 (germline): MNHNY, SVGAGI (reference sequence). CDR3 DNA sequence: TGTGCCAGCAGCTTACGGGGGGCCAGGGCCTACGAGCAGTACTTC. Amino acids: CASSLRGARAYEQYF.

This chain connects TRBV19 to TRBJ2-7, with D perhaps TRBD1 (5 bases). This CDR3 is 14 amino acids long. Germline V gene sequence: CDR1 LNHDA, CDR2 SQIVND (reference sequence). Trimming pared 7 bases from V and 5 bases from J, leaving 18 bases between. The CDR3 sequence is CASTPTDSGHEQYF. CDR3 in DNA: TGTGCCAGTACCCCGACAGATTCGGGCCACGAGCAGTACTTC.

This clone was seen once. V is TRBV9 and J is TRBJ1-6; D ambiguous. CDR1 is SGDLS, CDR2 YYNGEE, per germline. This CDR3 has 14 residues. V was trimmed by 2 bases and J by 6 bases, leaving 9 bases between them. CDR3 DNA: TGTGCCAGCAGCGTTAGCCAGGCTAATTCACCCCTCCACTTT. As protein: CASSVSQANSPLHF.

The chain uses TRBV30 and TRBJ1-1; D is possibly TRBD1 (5 bases). The CDR3 contains 13 residues. Germline values: CDR1 GTSNPN, CDR2 SVGIG (reference sequence). Trimming took 3 bases from V and 1 from J, leaving 9 bases between them. CDR3 protein: CAWRFTGNTEAFF. In DNA, the CDR3 is TGTGCCTGGAGGTTTACAGGGAACACTGAAGCTTTCTTT.

The J gene is TRBJ2-7, the V gene TRBV30; 7 bases fit TRBD2. V lost 7 bases to trimming and J lost 2 bases; unmatched junction nucleotides: 8. CDR1 is GTSNPN, CDR2 SVGIG, per germline (reference sequence). This CDR3 has 13 amino acids. The DNA for the CDR3 is TGTGCCTACGAACAGAGCGGGACCTACGAGCAGTACTTC. This translates into CAYEQSGTYEQYF.

V usage is TRBV5-6 and J usage is TRBJ2-7, with D perhaps TRBD1 or TRBD2 (5 bases each). The V gene lost 1 base and the J gene lost 6 bases, with 11 bases spanning the gap. This CDR3 has 13 residues. Germline V lookup: CDR1 SGHDT, CDR2 YYEEEE. The CDR3 loop reads CASSLNGAAEQYF. The CDR3 bases are TGTGCCAGCAGCTTGAACGGGGCGGCCGAGCAGTACTTC. Complete variable domain (other parts from reference TRBV5-6 and TRBJ2-7): DAGVTQSPTHLIKTRGQQVTLRCSPKSGHDTVSWYQQALGQGPQFIFQYYEEEERQRGNFPDRFSGHQFPNYSSELNVNALLLGDSALYLCASSLNGAAEQYFGPGTRLTVT.

The V call is TRBV7-9, the J call TRBJ2-1; D remains ambiguous. V was trimmed by 0 bases and J by 6 bases, leaving 18 bases between them. The CDR3 contains 17 residues. Germline V CDR1 and CDR2: SEHNR, FQNEAQ (reference sequence). This CDR3 reads CASSLATRRTRSNEQFF. Here the CDR3 DNA reads TGTGCCAGCAGCTTAGCTACACGTCGGACGCGGAGCAATGAGCAGTTCTTC.

The V call is TRBV30, the J call TRBJ2-4; maybe TRBD2 (5 bases). Germline lookup yields CDR1 GTSNPN and CDR2 SVGIG (reference sequence). V was trimmed by 4 bases and J by 0 bases, leaving 19 bases between them. The CDR3 runs to 17 residues. The CDR3 bases are TGTGCCTGGAACTCGGCACTAGAGCGATTAGCCAAAAACATTCAGTACTTC. Its protein is CAWNSALERLAKNIQYF.

The CDR3 DNA is TGTGCCAGCAGTAGGCCGAGCTCTGGAAACACCATATATTTT. Translated, it gives CASSRPSSGNTIYF. V and J are TRBV28 and TRBJ1-3, with D uncertain. Between the trimmed V and J ends, which lost 5 bases and 0 bases, there was a span of 8 bases. CDR1 is MDHEN and CDR2 is SYDVKM in the germline V gene. The CDR3 runs 14 residues.

The chain is built from TRBV11-2 and TRBJ1-2; D ambiguous. CDR3 length equals 14 residues. Trimming removed 2 bases from V and 0 bases from J, with 7 bases in between. Looked up from germline, CDR1 is SGHAT and CDR2 is FQNNGV. The CDR3: CASSLSPANYGYTF. The CDR3 DNA sequence: TGTGCCAGCAGCTTAAGTCCAGCTAACTATGGCTACACCTTC.

This chain uses TRBV9 with TRBJ2-5; a possible D gene is TRBD2 (7 bases). Trimming shortened V by 4 bases and J by 4 bases, and 14 bases separated the two germline ends. Germline V gene sequence: CDR1 SGDLS, CDR2 YYNGEE. This CDR3 spans 14 amino acids. The chain's CDR3 is CASSPRGGRETQYF. The CDR3 bases are TGTGCCAGCAGCCCCAGGGGAGGGCGAGAGACCCAGTACTTC.

The chain uses TRBV4-3 and TRBJ1-5, with D perhaps matching TRBD1 (5 bases). The CDR3 totals 14 residues. Trimming removed 3 bases from V and 4 bases from J, with 10 bases in between. Germline assignment: CDR1 LGHNA and CDR2 YSLEER. The DNA of the CDR3 is TGCGCCAGCAGCCAGAATCAGGGAAATCAGCCCCAGCATTTT. Its protein product is CASSQNQGNQPQHF.

This clone is termed large (0.1 to 1%). The chain joins TRBV7-2 to TRBJ2-7, with D tentatively TRBD2 (7 bases). Germline V gives CDR1 SGHTA, CDR2 FQGNSA. V shed 2 bases and J shed 2 bases, with 13 bases lying between them. CDR3 length equals 15 residues. The CDR3 sequence is CASSLRGARAYEQYF. Written as DNA, the CDR3 is TGTGCCAGCAGCTTACGGGGGGCCAGGGCCTACGAGCAGTACTTC.

This rearrangement joins TRBV9 to TRBJ2-1; D tentatively reads TRBD1 or TRBD2 (5 bases each). V was clipped by 0 bases and J by 4 bases, with 8 bases between them. CDR1 and CDR2 from the germline V gene are SGDLS and YYNGEE. CDR3 size: 14 residues. The CDR3 here is CASSVVGPYNEQFF. In DNA form, the CDR3 reads TGTGCCAGCAGCGTAGTGGGACCATACAATGAGCAGTTCTTC.

This clone occurred once. This chain's CDR3 is CANLLGEETQYF. DNA for the CDR3: TGTGCCAACCTCCTAGGAGAGGAGACCCAGTACTTC. This chain uses TRBV2 with TRBJ2-5, with no clear D. V lost 10 bases and J 5 bases, leaving 14 bases between the germline ends. Germline V gene data show CDR1 as SNHLY and CDR2 as FYNNEI. There are 12 residues in the CDR3.

V and J are TRBV13 and TRBJ2-6; D tentatively reads TRBD1 or TRBD2 (6 bases each). The CDR3 has 21 amino acids. The ends were cut back, 5 bases at V and 0 bases at J, with 26 bases in the middle. Germline V gene lookup returns CDR1 PRHDT and CDR2 FYEKMQ (reference sequence). The CDR3 sequence: CASSPRGHHDYTTSGANVLTF. CDR3 in DNA: TGTGCCAGCAGCCCCCGGGGGCACCACGACTATACAACCTCTGGGGCCAACGTCCTGACTTTC. Variable domain in full (rest from reference TRBV13 and TRBJ2-6): AAGVIQSPRHLIKEKRETATLKCYPIPRHDTVYWYQQGPGQDPQFLISFYEKMQSDKGSIPDRFSAQQFSDYHSELNMSSLELGDSALYFCASSPRGHHDYTTSGANVLTFGAGSRLTVL.

The chain is built from TRBV7-9 and TRBJ1-3; a weak D match, TRBD1 (5 bases). This CDR3 has 13 amino acids. Per germline, CDR1 SEHNR and CDR2 FQNEAQ (reference sequence). The V end lost 7 bases, the J end lost 0 bases, and 7 bases lay between the germline ends. Here the CDR3 DNA reads TGTGCCAGCAAGGGGCGCTCTGGAAACACCATATATTTT. Translation: CASKGRSGNTIYF.

V gene TRBV5-6 combines with J gene TRBJ2-2; 8 nucleotides line up with TRBD1. This CDR3 has 12 amino acids. In germline, CDR1 is SGHDT, CDR2 YYEEEE. J gave up 8 bases and V 4 bases, and 1 base lay outside the gene matches. CDR3 residues: CASSQGAGELFF. DNA of the CDR3: TGTGCCAGCAGCCAGGGGGCTGGGGAGCTGTTTTTT.